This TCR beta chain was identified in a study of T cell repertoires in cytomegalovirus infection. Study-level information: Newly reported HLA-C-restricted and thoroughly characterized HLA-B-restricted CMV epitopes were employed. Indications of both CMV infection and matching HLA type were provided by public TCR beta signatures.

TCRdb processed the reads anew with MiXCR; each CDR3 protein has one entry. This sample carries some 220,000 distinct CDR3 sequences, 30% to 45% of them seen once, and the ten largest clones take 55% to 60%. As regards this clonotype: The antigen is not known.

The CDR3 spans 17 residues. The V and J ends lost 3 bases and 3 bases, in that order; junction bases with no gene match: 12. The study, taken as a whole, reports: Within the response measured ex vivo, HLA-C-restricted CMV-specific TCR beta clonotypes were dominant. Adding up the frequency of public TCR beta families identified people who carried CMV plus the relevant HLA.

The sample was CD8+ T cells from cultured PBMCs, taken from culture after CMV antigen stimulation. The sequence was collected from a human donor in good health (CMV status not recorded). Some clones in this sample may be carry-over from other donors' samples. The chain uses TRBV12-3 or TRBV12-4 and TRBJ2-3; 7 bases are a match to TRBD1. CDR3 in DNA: TGTGCCAGCAGTTTCCCCTCCGACAGGGATACGACAGATACGCAGTATTTT. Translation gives CASSFPSDRDTTDTQYF.